These 23 T cell receptor beta chains were all obtained from the same sample, sequenced in a study of fetal regulatory T cell absence and autoimmunity. Clones were sequenced by immunoSEQ multiplex PCR, and TCRdb holds only the in-frame ones, with some missing. In the table there are approximately 49,000 clones, around 83% of which are singletons. The sample was cord blood. All receptors come from a newborn boy with IPEX syndrome.

The gene calls are TRBV4-3 and TRBJ2-1, with D tentatively TRBD1 (6 bases). Trimming stripped 0 bases from V and 3 bases from J, with 9 bases between. CDR3 length equals 15 residues. The germline V gene has CDR1 LGHNA and CDR2 YSLEER. The CDR3 spells CASSQDPGVYNEQFF. The CDR3 DNA follows: TGCGCCAGCAGCCAAGATCCAGGGGTCTACAATGAGCAGTTCTTC.

This CDR3 reads CASSEVRAGGYEQYF. Here the CDR3 DNA reads TGTGCCAGCAGTGAAGTCAGGGCAGGGGGCTACGAGCAGTACTTC. The genes are TRBV2 and TRBJ2-7, with 7 bases identical to TRBD1. This CDR3 is built from 15 residues. Germline values: CDR1 SNHLY, CDR2 FYNNEI. Trimming cost V 1 base and J 3 bases; bases outside gene matches: 6.

The chain links TRBV9 to TRBJ2-7; the match to TRBD1 covers 7 bases. Germline values: CDR1 SGDLS, CDR2 YYNGEE. J lost 0 bases, V lost 4 bases, and 4 bases had no gene match. The CDR3 is made up of 14 amino acids. Here the CDR3 reads CASSPGQASYEQYF. The CDR3 DNA sequence: TGTGCCAGCAGCCCCGGACAGGCCTCCTACGAGCAGTACTTC.

The chain links TRBV11-3 to TRBJ2-1; 7 bases fit TRBD2. This CDR3 comprises 15 residues. The germline gives CDR1 SGHNT, CDR2 YENEEA. The trim removed 1 base at V and 2 bases at J, leaving 2 bases unmatched. CDR3 residues: CASSLGEGPYNEQFF. CDR3 DNA sequence: TGTGCCAGCAGCTTAGGGGAGGGCCCCTACAATGAGCAGTTCTTC.

V usage is TRBV4-1 and J usage is TRBJ2-1; no clear D gene. This CDR3 is 15 amino acids long. V lost 4 bases and J 5 bases, leaving 15 bases between the germline ends. Per germline, CDR1 MGHRA and CDR2 YSYEKL. The CDR3 loop reads CASSLRPEAHNEQFF. The CDR3 DNA sequence: TGCGCCAGCAGCCTCCGGCCCGAGGCGCACAATGAGCAGTTCTTC.

This rearrangement joins TRBV29-1 to TRBJ2-5; 10 nucleotides line up with TRBD1. The CDR3 runs to 12 residues. The V and J ends lost 4 bases and 4 bases, in that order; junction bases with no gene match: 0. Per germline, CDR1 SQVTM and CDR2 ANQGSEA. This chain's CDR3 is CSVGQGAETQYF. CDR3 coding DNA: TGCAGCGTTGGACAGGGGGCAGAGACCCAGTACTTC.

The chain employs TRBV30 and TRBJ2-5; 10 bases fit TRBD2. The germline V gene has CDR1 GTSNPN and CDR2 SVGIG (reference sequence). The CDR3 is 14 amino acids. Unmatched junction bases numbered 4, after V lost 2 bases and J lost 4 bases. The CDR3 protein is CAWSLRLAGETQYF. The CDR3 DNA is TGTGCCTGGAGTTTAAGACTAGCGGGAGAGACCCAGTACTTC.

The chain is built from TRBV30 and TRBJ1-5, with D possibly TRBD1 on 6 matching bases. The germline CDR1 and CDR2 sequences are GTSNPN and SVGIG (reference sequence). This CDR3 is 17 amino acids long. Trimming cost V 3 bases and J 0 bases, with 18 bases left between them. The DNA of the CDR3 is TGTGCCTGGAGCTTCCCGATGGGGGCTTTTAGCAATCAGCCCCAGCATTTT. Translating gives CAWSFPMGAFSNQPQHF.

Only a few counts were recorded for this clone. The J gene is TRBJ1-6, the V gene TRBV10-1; 7 bases agree with TRBD1. In germline, CDR1 is WNHNN, CDR2 SYGVQD (reference sequence). V shed 7 bases, J shed 13 bases, and the junction held 4 bases outside the gene matches. This CDR3 has 11 amino acids. The CDR3 reads CASNDRVPLHF. CDR3 coding DNA: TGCGCCAGCAATGACAGGGTTCCCCTCCACTTT.

For the CDR3, the DNA is TGTGCCAGCAGCTTAGATAGCATCTACGAGCAGTACTTC. Amino acids: CASSLDSIYEQYF. V gene TRBV11-3 combines with J gene TRBJ2-7; D unresolved. Deletions cut 0 bases from V and 3 bases from J, with 6 bases between. CDR1 is SGHNT, CDR2 YENEEA, per germline. The CDR3 contains 13 residues.

This clone has only one observation. The chain is built from TRBV14 and TRBJ2-7, with D maybe TRBD2 (8 bases). This CDR3 region has 15 residues. Germline CDR1 and CDR2: SGHDN and FVKESK. Between the trimmed V and J ends, which lost 3 bases and 5 bases, there was a span of 17 bases. The CDR3 is CASSHVQGRGDEQYF. The CDR3 nucleotides read TGTGCCAGCAGCCACGTACAGGGGCGGGGGGACGAGCAGTACTTC.

The chain uses TRBV15 and TRBJ1-4; D possibly corresponds to TRBD1 (6 bases). The V end was cut by 3 bases, the J end by 0 bases, with 11 bases between. Looked up from germline, CDR1 is LNHNV and CDR2 is YYDKDF (reference sequence). The CDR3 consists of 16 residues. CDR3 in amino acids: CATSRRGQATNEKLFF. DNA of the CDR3: TGTGCCACCAGCAGGCGGGGACAAGCAACTAATGAAAAACTGTTTTTT.

J is TRBJ2-3 and V is TRBV7-9; D is unclear. Per the germline V gene, CDR1 is SEHNR and CDR2 is FQNEAQ (reference sequence). V shed 4 bases and J shed 5 bases, with 10 bases lying between them. The CDR3 extends over 13 amino acids. The CDR3 nucleotides are TGTGCCAGCAGCTACGACCCGTTAGATACGCAGTATTTT. Its protein is CASSYDPLDTQYF.

This chain uses TRBV27 with TRBJ1-1; D remains unclear. CDR1 is MNHEY, CDR2 SMNVEV, per germline (reference sequence). V lost 7 bases and J lost 5, with 8 bases in between. The CDR3 runs to 11 residues. CDR3 loop: CASTEGTEAFF. CDR3 sequence (DNA): TGTGCCAGCACGGAGGGTACTGAAGCTTTCTTT.

The chain combines TRBV2 with TRBJ2-3, with 9 bases lining up with TRBD1. The V gene's germline CDR1 is SNHLY and CDR2 FYNNEI. J lost 3 bases, V lost 7 bases, and 11 bases had no gene match. CDR3 length: 16 residues. CDR3 DNA sequence: TGTGCCAGCAACGAACCGGACAGGGGTGGTACAGATACGCAGTATTTT. It translates to CASNEPDRGGTDTQYF.

The rearrangement uses TRBV11-2 and TRBJ2-5; a possible D gene is TRBD1 (5 bases). The germline V and J ends were trimmed by 5 bases and 0 bases, with 13 bases remaining between them. Germline V lookup: CDR1 SGHAT, CDR2 FQNNGV. This CDR3 spans 15 amino acids. The chain's CDR3 is CASSPWGRYQETQYF. CDR3 nucleotides: TGTGCCAGCAGCCCTTGGGGCCGGTACCAAGAGACCCAGTACTTC. Together with reference TRBV11-2 and TRBJ2-5, the CDR3 gives the full variable domain: EAGVAQSPRYKIIEKRQSVAFWCNPISGHATLYWYQQILGQGPKLLIQFQNNGVVDDSQLPKDRFSAERLKGVDSTLKIQPAKLEDSAVYLCASSPWGRYQETQYFGPGTRLLVL.

This clone was seen a handful of times. The chain uses TRBV10-3 and TRBJ1-2; D gene ambiguous. Germline CDR1 reads ENHRY; CDR2 reads SYGVKD. V lost 3 bases to trimming and J lost 6 bases, with 14 bases between them. The CDR3 covers 14 residues. CDR3 sequence: CAISDPTRRNGYTF. The DNA for the CDR3 is TGTGCCATCAGTGATCCGACAAGGAGGAATGGCTACACCTTC.

This clone occurred once. V usage is TRBV4-2 and J usage is TRBJ2-4; TRBD2 is a possible D gene (6 bases). Trimming cost V 4 bases and J 0 bases, with 22 bases left between them. The V gene's germline CDR1 is LGHNA and CDR2 YNFKEQ. CDR3 length: 19 amino acids. CDR3 in DNA: TGTGCCAGCAGCCCCTTAGCGGTTACCGATCCTCTAGCCAAAAACATTCAGTACTTC. Its protein is CASSPLAVTDPLAKNIQYF.

The rearrangement joins TRBV27 to TRBJ2-1; D remains ambiguous. V was pared by 5 bases and J by 2 bases, with 19 bases between. Germline values: CDR1 MNHEY, CDR2 SMNVEV (reference sequence). This CDR3 region has 17 residues. In DNA, the CDR3 is TGTGCCAGCAGTGCTGACGGACCCCTTAGGACCTACAATGAGCAGTTCTTC. It specifies CASSADGPLRTYNEQFF.

This rearrangement joins TRBV2 to TRBJ1-5; no reliable D call. CDR3 length: 15 residues. Germline CDR1 SNHLY, CDR2 FYNNEI. Between the trimmed V and J ends, which lost 6 bases and 1 base, there was a span of 13 bases. CDR3 coding DNA: TGTGCCAGCAGGTCCCAGTCCCCCAGCAATCAGCCCCAGCATTTT. Translating gives CASRSQSPSNQPQHF.

The chain carries TRBV27 and TRBJ1-2; possible D gene TRBD1, 6 bases. Trimming left V 5 bases short and J 1 base short, with 11 bases between. This CDR3 contains 14 residues. Per the germline V gene, CDR1 is MNHEY and CDR2 is SMNVEV (reference sequence). DNA of the CDR3: TGTGCCAGCAGTCAACGGGGACATAACTATGGCTACACCTTC. Its protein product is CASSQRGHNYGYTF.

The rearrangement joins TRBV11-3 to TRBJ2-5; the D gene is possibly TRBD2 (6 bases). The CDR3 extends over 13 amino acids. Germline V gene lookup returns CDR1 SGHNT and CDR2 YENEEA. Deletions cut 5 bases from V and 5 bases from J, with 12 bases between. CDR3 in amino acids: CASSPPGVETQYF. Here the CDR3 DNA reads TGTGCCAGCAGCCCACCGGGGGTCGAGACCCAGTACTTC.

J is TRBJ2-3 and V is TRBV19, with 8 bases lining up with TRBD1. CDR1 and CDR2 from the germline V gene are LNHDA and SQIVND (reference sequence). There are 17 residues in the CDR3. The V and J ends lost 5 bases and 7 bases, in that order; junction bases with no gene match: 17. CDR3 protein: CASSPNDRGEVMNTQYF. CDR3 sequence (DNA): TGTGCCAGTAGTCCCAACGACAGGGGAGAAGTAATGAATACGCAGTATTTT.